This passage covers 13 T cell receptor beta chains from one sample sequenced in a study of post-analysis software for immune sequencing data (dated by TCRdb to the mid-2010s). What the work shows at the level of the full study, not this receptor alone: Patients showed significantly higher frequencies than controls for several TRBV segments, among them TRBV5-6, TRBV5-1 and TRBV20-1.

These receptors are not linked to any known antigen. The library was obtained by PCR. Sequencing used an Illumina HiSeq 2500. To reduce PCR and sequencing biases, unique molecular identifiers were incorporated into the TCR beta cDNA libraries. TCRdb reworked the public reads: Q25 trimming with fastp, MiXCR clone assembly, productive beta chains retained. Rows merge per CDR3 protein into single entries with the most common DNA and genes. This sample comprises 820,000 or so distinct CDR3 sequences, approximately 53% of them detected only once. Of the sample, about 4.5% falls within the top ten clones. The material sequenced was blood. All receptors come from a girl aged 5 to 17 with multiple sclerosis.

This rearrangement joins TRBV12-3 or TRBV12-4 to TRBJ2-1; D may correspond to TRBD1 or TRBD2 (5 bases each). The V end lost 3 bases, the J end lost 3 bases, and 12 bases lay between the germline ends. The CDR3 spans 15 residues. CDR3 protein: CASSLMLGDYNEQFF. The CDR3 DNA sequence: TGTGCCAGCAGTTTGATGTTGGGGGACTACAATGAGCAGTTCTTC.

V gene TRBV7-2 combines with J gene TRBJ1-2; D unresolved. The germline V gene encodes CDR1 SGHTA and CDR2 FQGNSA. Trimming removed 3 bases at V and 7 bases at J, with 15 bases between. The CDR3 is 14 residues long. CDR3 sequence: CASSLGGMTFGYTF. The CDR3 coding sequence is TGTGCCAGCAGCTTGGGCGGAATGACATTTGGCTACACCTTC.

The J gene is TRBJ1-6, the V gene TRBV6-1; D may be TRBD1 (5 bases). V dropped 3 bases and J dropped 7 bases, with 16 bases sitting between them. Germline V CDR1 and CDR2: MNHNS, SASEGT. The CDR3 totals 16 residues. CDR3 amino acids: CASSDLPGRGNSPLHF. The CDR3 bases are TGTGCCAGCAGTGATCTACCGGGACGGGGAAATTCACCCCTCCACTTT.

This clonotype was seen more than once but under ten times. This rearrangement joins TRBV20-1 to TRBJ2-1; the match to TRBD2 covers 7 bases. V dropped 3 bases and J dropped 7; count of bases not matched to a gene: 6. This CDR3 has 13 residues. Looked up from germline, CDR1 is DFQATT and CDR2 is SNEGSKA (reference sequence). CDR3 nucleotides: TGCAGTGCTAGGGCGGGAGAGGTGAATGAGCAGTTCTTC. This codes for CSARAGEVNEQFF.

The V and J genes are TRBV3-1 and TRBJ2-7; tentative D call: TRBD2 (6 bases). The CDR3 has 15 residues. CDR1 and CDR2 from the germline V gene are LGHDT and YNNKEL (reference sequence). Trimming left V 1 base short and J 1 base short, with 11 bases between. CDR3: CASSQASAGSYEQYF. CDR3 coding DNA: TGTGCCAGCAGCCAAGCGTCTGCGGGATCCTACGAGCAGTACTTC.

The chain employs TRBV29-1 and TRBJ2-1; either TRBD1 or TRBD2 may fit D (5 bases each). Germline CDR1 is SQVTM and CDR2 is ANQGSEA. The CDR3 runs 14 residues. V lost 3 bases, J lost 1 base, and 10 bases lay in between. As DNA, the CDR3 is TGCAGCGTTGAGAGGGGTCTTTCCTACAATGAGCAGTTCTTC. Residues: CSVERGLSYNEQFF.

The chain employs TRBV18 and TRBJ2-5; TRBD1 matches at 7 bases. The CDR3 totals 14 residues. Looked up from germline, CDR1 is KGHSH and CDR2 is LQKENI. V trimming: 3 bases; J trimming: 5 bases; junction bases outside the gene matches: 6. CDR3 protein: CASSPPARGETQYF. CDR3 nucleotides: TGTGCCAGCTCACCGCCGGCCAGGGGGGAGACCCAGTACTTC.

The CDR3 region is CASSFPGLAYNEQFF. In nucleotides, the CDR3 is TGTGCCAGCAGTTTTCCGGGACTAGCCTACAATGAGCAGTTCTTC. V usage is TRBV6-2 or TRBV6-3 and J usage is TRBJ2-1, with 8 bases aligning to TRBD2. Germline loops: CDR1 MNHEY, CDR2 SVGEGT. V gave up 4 bases and J gave up 2 bases; unmatched junction bases: 4. The CDR3 is 15 amino acids.

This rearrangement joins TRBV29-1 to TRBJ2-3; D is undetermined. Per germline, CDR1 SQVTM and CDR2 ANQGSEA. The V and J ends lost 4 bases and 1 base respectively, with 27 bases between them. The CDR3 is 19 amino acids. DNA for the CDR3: TGCAGCGTTGTTTTTGTTCCTGGGCTCAGGCTTGGTGGCACAGATACGCAGTATTTT. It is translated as CSVVFVPGLRLGGTDTQYF.

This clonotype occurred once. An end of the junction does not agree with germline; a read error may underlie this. CDR3 amino acids: CASEGPITGANVRTF. As DNA, the CDR3 is TGTGCCAGCGAGGGACCGATAACTGGGGCCAACGTCCGGACTTTC. The rearrangement uses TRBV2 and TRBJ2-6; TRBD1 or TRBD2 may be the D gene (5 bases each). From germline, CDR1 is SNHLY and CDR2 FYNNEI. The CDR3 is 15 residues long.

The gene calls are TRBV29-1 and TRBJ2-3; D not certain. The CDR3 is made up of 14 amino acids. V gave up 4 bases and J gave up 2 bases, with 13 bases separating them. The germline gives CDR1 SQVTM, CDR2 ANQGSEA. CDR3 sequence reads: CSVALLGPTDTQYF. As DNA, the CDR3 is TGCAGCGTTGCCCTCCTTGGACCCACAGATACGCAGTATTTT.

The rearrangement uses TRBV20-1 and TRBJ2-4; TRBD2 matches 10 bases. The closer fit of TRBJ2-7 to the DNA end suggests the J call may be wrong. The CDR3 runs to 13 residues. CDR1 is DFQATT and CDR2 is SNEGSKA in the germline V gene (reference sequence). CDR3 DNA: TGCAGTGCTAACCTAGCGGGAGTTTCCGAGCAGTACTTC. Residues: CSANLAGVSEQYF.

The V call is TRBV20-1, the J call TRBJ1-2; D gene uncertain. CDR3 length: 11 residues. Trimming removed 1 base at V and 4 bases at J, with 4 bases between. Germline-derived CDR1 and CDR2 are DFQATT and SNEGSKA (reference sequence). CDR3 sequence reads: CSARVSYGYTF. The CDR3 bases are TGCAGTGCTAGAGTCTCCTATGGCTACACCTTC.